Below are 7 T cell receptor beta chains sequenced from a single sample in a study of cytotoxic CD8 clonotypes in ibrutinib-treated CLL. The data were produced by immunoSEQ multiplex PCR, yet TCRdb's version contains in-frame clones alone and is incomplete. The table includes around 60,000 clones, less than 60% detected once. The sample was PBMCs, taken after 12 months of ibrutinib treatment. Source of these receptors: a human donor with chronic lymphocytic leukemia.

This chain connects TRBV28 to TRBJ2-7, with TRBD2 matching 9 bases. CDR1 is MDHEN, CDR2 SYDVKM, per germline. The CDR3 extends over 14 amino acids. J gave up 6 bases and V 6 bases, and 9 bases lay outside the gene matches. CDR3 nucleotide sequence: TGTGCCAGCAGCTTTAGCGGGAGCGAGGGCGAGCAGTACTTC. Protein product: CASSFSGSEGEQYF.

The chain has TRBV27 and TRBJ1-5; D gene uncertain. This CDR3 has 12 amino acids. V lost 6 bases and J 4 bases, leaving 7 bases between the germline ends. CDR1 and CDR2 from the germline V gene are MNHEY and SMNVEV (reference sequence). CDR3 sequence (DNA): TGTGCCAGCAGCTCCCCTAATCAGCCCCAGCATTTT. Translating it yields CASSSPNQPQHF.

V usage is TRBV6-5 and J usage is TRBJ1-2; no reliable D call. The germline V gene encodes CDR1 MNHEY and CDR2 SVGAGI. CDR3 size: 11 residues. V lost 4 bases and J lost 9, with 9 bases in between. The CDR3 DNA is TGTGCCAGCAGTTCACGAGCTAGCTACACCTTC. Protein product: CASSSRASYTF.

This rearrangement joins TRBV6-6 to TRBJ1-2, with D uncertain. CDR1 and CDR2 from the germline V gene are MNHNY and SVGAGI (reference sequence). The length of the CDR3 is 13 residues. Trimming removed 6 bases from V and 3 bases from J, with 11 bases in between. The CDR3 bases are TGTGCCAGCAGCCCTCGTTCGGACTATGGCTACACCTTC. As protein: CASSPRSDYGYTF.

This clone was seen only a few times. This sequence joins TRBV19 and TRBJ2-3, with 7 bases that match TRBD2. The CDR3 runs 15 residues. J lost 4 bases, V lost 6 bases, and 10 bases had no gene match. Germline V gene lookup returns CDR1 LNHDA and CDR2 SQIVND (reference sequence). CDR3 sequence reads: CASSIGGVISDTQYF. CDR3 nucleotide sequence: TGTGCCAGTAGCATTGGGGGGGTAATATCAGATACGCAGTATTTT.

The sample holds a few counts of this clone. The chain couples TRBV6-6 to TRBJ2-6, with D perhaps TRBD1 (6 bases). Germline V gives CDR1 MNHNY, CDR2 SVGAGI (reference sequence). The CDR3 spans 15 residues. V gave up 2 bases and J gave up 8 bases, with 13 bases separating them. The CDR3 spells CASSYIQGRTNVLTF. CDR3 DNA sequence: TGTGCCAGCAGTTACATACAGGGTAGGACCAACGTCCTGACTTTC.

For the CDR3, the DNA is TGTGCCAGTGATAGCGGGTTCTACAATGAGCAGTTCTTC. Translation: CASDSGFYNEQFF. The chain joins TRBV19 to TRBJ2-1, with TRBD2 matching 7 bases. Germline CDR1 reads LNHDA; CDR2 reads SQIVND (reference sequence). The J segment lost 3 bases and the V segment lost 8 bases, leaving 4 bases of the junction unmatched. The CDR3 contains 13 residues.